The TCR beta chain under discussion was sequenced for a study of cytomegalovirus exposure and HLA in healthy donors. Study conclusions and caveats: A later analysis, which compared TCR beta chains of equal frequency, found the HLA-associated ones more clonally expanded. The study reported that TCR beta sequences accurately predicted HLA-A and HLA-B alleles in most subjects. Several V segments, TRBV6-2 and TRBV6-3 among them, could not be told apart and were dropped.

As for this clone: Its specificity is unknown.

The V end was cut by 2 bases, the J end by 1 base, with 11 bases between. CDR1 is GTSNPN, CDR2 SVGIG, per germline (reference sequence). This CDR3 contains 14 residues. The PCR contained 60 Vbeta and 13 Jbeta primers. The repertoire was sequenced with immunoSEQ multiplex PCR; TCRdb's copy has only in-frame clones and lacks some. The sample lists under 200,000 clones; almost 85% were seen once. Sequences were obtained from PBMCs. This receptor was taken from a boy between 2 and 10 years old in good health and CMV-seronegative. The chain uses TRBV30 and TRBJ1-1; the D gene is possibly TRBD1 (5 bases). The CDR3 DNA is TGTGCCTGGAGTATCAAGGGGAAGAACACTGAAGCTTTCTTT. Protein: CAWSIKGKNTEAFF.